This T cell receptor beta chain was captured by sequencing in a study of identifying expanded T cells in peripheral blood. Overall study results and limits: Two-week clone count variance significantly increased as total template count grew. Over about two and four weeks, about 15 and 19 clones changed, versus approximately 1.1 between replicates.

Repertoires were generated with immunoSEQ multiplex PCR, while TCRdb's copy carries only in-frame clones and drops some. The sample lists under 130,000 clones, roughly 91% occurring once. The CDR3 sequence is 16 residues long. Trimming at V came to 5 bases and at J to 7 bases, leaving 12 bases not matched to a gene. Germline V lookup: CDR1 SGHAT, CDR2 FQNNGV. This clone was seen more than once but under ten times. Antigen: not known. Input material: blood. The chain has TRBV11-2 and TRBJ2-1, with TRBD1 matching 9 bases. This receptor was taken from a person between 18 and 75 years old in good health. The CDR3 sequence: CASSQIQGAPGNEQFF. The CDR3 coding sequence is TGTGCCAGCAGCCAAATACAGGGGGCCCCGGGGAATGAGCAGTTCTTC.